The 2 T cell receptor beta chains below come from one sample, sequenced in a study of blood T cell repertoires in COVID-19. Some clones are missing from TCRdb's copy, which holds only in-frame ones; the method was immunoSEQ multiplex PCR. The table has under 450,000 clones, just over 90% seen once. The sequenced sample consisted of PBMCs or T cells enriched from blood (not recorded which). These receptors were obtained from a woman aged 40-49 years who had been exposed to COVID-19.

The chain combines TRBV3-1 (or the pseudogene TRBV3-2) with TRBJ2-7; 7 nucleotides match TRBD2. The CDR3 consists of 16 residues. Trimming cost V 5 bases and J 0 bases; bases outside gene matches: 10. Germline assignment: CDR1 LGHDT and CDR2 YNNKEL (reference sequence). The CDR3 loop reads CASSSRRGTSSYEQYF. The CDR3 coding sequence is TGTGCCAGCAGCTCAAGGCGGGGGACGAGCTCCTACGAGCAGTACTTC.

The V gene is TRBV19, the J gene TRBJ1-2; unclear D gene. Germline CDR1 is LNHDA and CDR2 is SQIVND (reference sequence). The CDR3 loop spans 13 amino acids. Between the trimmed V and J ends, which lost 0 bases and 4 bases, there was a span of 6 bases. CDR3 residues: CASSIDPIYGYTF. The DNA for the CDR3 is TGTGCCAGTAGTATAGACCCAATCTATGGCTACACCTTC. Based on the CDR3 plus reference TRBV19 and TRBJ1-2, the full variable domain is DGGITQSPKYLFRKEGQNVTLSCEQNLNHDAMYWYRQDPGQGLRLIYYSQIVNDFQKGDIAEGYSVSREKKESFPLTVTSAQKNPTAFYLCASSIDPIYGYTFGSGTRLTVV.